This TCR beta chain stems from a study of T cells after yellow fever vaccination. Study findings and constraints: Some clonotypes, a small share, were shared between CD4 and CD8 compartments. Weaker in magnitude, the secondary response showed a faster peak on day 5 versus 15.

Generation of TCR cDNA used 5'RACE template switching (which added a universal primer site and UMIs). A single record per CDR3 protein comes from TCRdb applying MiXCR to the 5' RACE reads. The data hold 400,000 or so distinct CDR3 sequences, with 6.2% observed a single time. Germline CDR1 is SGHTA and CDR2 is FQGNSA. Trimming stripped 5 bases from V and 3 bases from J, with 14 bases between. The CDR3 runs 15 residues. Only a few counts were recorded for this clonotype. Its antigen is not known. Sample: PBMCs, taken 5 days after the yellow fever booster vaccination. The chain carries TRBV7-2 and TRBJ1-5, with D perhaps TRBD1 (5 bases). The TCR sequence derives from a man aged 25 to 40 who received the YFV17D yellow fever vaccine. In DNA, the CDR3 is TGTGCCAGCAGCGCTAGCCGGGGCTTCAATCAGCCCCAGCATTTT. Translating gives CASSASRGFNQPQHF. The whole variable domain, remainder taken from reference TRBV7-2 and TRBJ1-5, is GAGVSQSPSNKVTEKGKDVELRCDPISGHTALYWYRQSLGQGLEFLIYFQGNSAPDKSGLPSDRFSAERTGGSVSTLTIQRTQQEDSAVYLCASSASRGFNQPQHFGDGTRLSIL.